The 14 T cell receptor beta chains below come from one sample, sequenced in a study of control samples from healthy donors and cancer patients. Sequencing was performed with immunoSEQ multiplex PCR; in TCRdb, only in-frame clones are kept and a portion is missing. The profile shows 120,000 or so clones, around 87% of them singletons. The sequenced sample consisted of blood. These receptors were obtained from a man aged 55 to 69 in good health.

This sequence joins TRBV2 and TRBJ2-2; tentative D call: TRBD1 (7 bases). Germline V CDR1 and CDR2: SNHLY, FYNNEI. The CDR3 consists of 15 residues. V was trimmed by 3 bases and J by 5 bases, leaving 13 bases between them. CDR3 DNA: TGTGCCAGCAGTGATTTCCAGGGGGGAACCGGGGAGCTGTTTTTT. Translated, it gives CASSDFQGGTGELFF. Based on the CDR3 plus reference TRBV2 and TRBJ2-2, the full variable domain is EPEVTQTPSHQVTQMGQEVILRCVPISNHLYFYWYRQILGQKVEFLVSFYNNEISEKSEIFDDQFSVERPDGSNFTLKIRSTKLEDSAMYFCASSDFQGGTGELFFGEGSRLTVL.

The rearrangement links TRBV18 to TRBJ1-1, with D possibly TRBD1 on 5 matching bases. Between the trimmed V and J ends, which lost 5 bases and 5 bases, there was a span of 18 bases. The CDR3 totals 15 residues. Germline V CDR1 and CDR2: KGHSH, LQKENI. The DNA for the CDR3 is TGTGCCAGCTCATGGTCTAGTGGGGGTGAAACTGAAGCTTTCTTT. Translation: CASSWSSGGETEAFF.

This chain uses TRBV6-5 with TRBJ2-1; possibly TRBD1 or TRBD2 for D (5 bases each). The CDR3 totals 15 residues. Per the germline V gene, CDR1 is MNHEY and CDR2 is SVGAGI. Trimming pared 5 bases from V and 6 bases from J, leaving 17 bases between. CDR3 region: CASSKVKRGGNEQFF. The CDR3, as DNA: TGTGCCAGCAGTAAGGTTAAGAGGGGTGGCAATGAGCAGTTCTTC.

This clone was observed once. The V gene is TRBV6-5, the J gene TRBJ2-5; 8 bases align to TRBD2. The germline V gene encodes CDR1 MNHEY and CDR2 SVGAGI. V gave up 7 bases and J gave up 4 bases; unmatched junction bases: 8. This CDR3 spans 14 amino acids. The DNA for the CDR3 is TGTGCCAGCACTAAAAGCGGGGGTGGAGAGACCCAGTACTTC. Residues: CASTKSGGGETQYF.

The chain combines TRBV7-6 with TRBJ2-5; D is perhaps TRBD1 (5 bases). The CDR3 is 13 amino acids. Trimming cost V 3 bases and J 4 bases, with 9 bases left between them. Germline CDR1 SGHVS, CDR2 FNYEAQ. CDR3 DNA: TGTGCCAGCAGCTTCGGGCAGGGAGAGACCCAGTACTTC. It translates to CASSFGQGETQYF.

This chain connects TRBV7-3 to TRBJ2-7, with TRBD1 as a possible D gene (5 bases). The V gene lost 5 bases and the J gene lost 1 base, with 12 bases spanning the gap. The CDR3 length is 14 residues. The germline gives CDR1 SGHTA, CDR2 FQGTGA. The CDR3 reads CASSPPKGSYEQYF. CDR3 nucleotide sequence: TGTGCCAGCAGCCCCCCGAAGGGGTCCTACGAGCAGTACTTC. Complete variable domain (other parts from reference TRBV7-3 and TRBJ2-7): GAGVSQTPSNKVTEKGKYVELRCDPISGHTALYWYRQSLGQGPEFLIYFQGTGAADDSGLPNDRFFAVRPEGSVSTLKIQRTERGDSAVYLCASSPPKGSYEQYFGPGTRLTVT.

The V call is TRBV30, the J call TRBJ2-3; no clear D gene. V lost 1 base to trimming and J lost 2 bases, with 7 bases between them. Per the germline V gene, CDR1 is GTSNPN and CDR2 is SVGIG (reference sequence). The CDR3 contains 13 residues. Here the CDR3 DNA reads TGTGCCTGGAGTGGAGGTTACACAGATACGCAGTATTTT. Residues: CAWSGGYTDTQYF.

This rearrangement joins TRBV28 to TRBJ1-3; 7 positions match TRBD1. Looked up from germline, CDR1 is MDHEN and CDR2 is SYDVKM. V gave up 6 bases and J gave up 0 bases; unmatched junction bases: 5. This CDR3 has 15 amino acids. The CDR3 coding sequence is TGTGCCAGCAGGTCTGGGACAGTCTCTGGAAACACCATATATTTT. Translated: CASRSGTVSGNTIYF.

This clone was found once. The chain recombines TRBV7-2 with TRBJ1-4; D not certain. This CDR3 has 15 residues. The ends were cut back, 3 bases at V and 5 bases at J, with 13 bases in the middle. Germline V CDR1 and CDR2: SGHTA, FQGNSA. This CDR3 reads CASSFLGRPNEKLFF. CDR3 DNA: TGTGCCAGCAGCTTCTTAGGCAGACCGAATGAAAAACTGTTTTTT.

The gene calls are TRBV7-2 and TRBJ1-2, with TRBD1 identical over 7 bases. The CDR3 consists of 13 residues. V dropped 4 bases and J dropped 12; count of bases not matched to a gene: 11. In germline, CDR1 is SGHTA, CDR2 FQGNSA. CDR3 sequence: CASSSFGQASNTF. CDR3 sequence (DNA): TGTGCCAGCAGCTCCTTTGGACAGGCTAGCAACACCTTC.

The rearrangement links TRBV19 to TRBJ2-6; D call uncertain. Germline CDR1 LNHDA, CDR2 SQIVND (reference sequence). This CDR3 region has 15 residues. V lost 3 bases and J 5 bases, leaving 11 bases between the germline ends. CDR3 coding DNA: TGTGCCAGTAGTATTGGCTTCTTCCGGGCCAACGTCCTGACTTTC. This encodes CASSIGFFRANVLTF. The variable domain in full, with the rest retrieved from reference TRBV19 and TRBJ2-6, is DGGITQSPKYLFRKEGQNVTLSCEQNLNHDAMYWYRQDPGQGLRLIYYSQIVNDFQKGDIAEGYSVSREKKESFPLTVTSAQKNPTAFYLCASSIGFFRANVLTFGAGSRLTVL.

The rearrangement uses TRBV30 and TRBJ2-7; D might be TRBD2 (5 bases). Germline V gene sequence: CDR1 GTSNPN, CDR2 SVGIG (reference sequence). The CDR3 spans 14 residues. The V end was cut by 1 base, the J end by 1 base, with 11 bases between. The CDR3 reads CAWSGAGRSYEQYF. The CDR3 DNA reads as TGTGCCTGGAGTGGCGCGGGCAGGTCCTACGAGCAGTACTTC.

CDR3 DNA: TGTGCCAGTAGTGTGGGGACAGATACGCAGTATTTT. This sequence encodes CASSVGTDTQYF. This chain connects TRBV19 to TRBJ2-3, with D hard to call. The V end lost 5 bases, the J end lost 3 bases, and 6 bases lay between the germline ends. CDR1 and CDR2 (germline): LNHDA, SQIVND (reference sequence). This CDR3 is built from 12 residues.

The V call is TRBV7-9, the J call TRBJ1-2; no definite D call. This CDR3 region has 14 residues. Germline values: CDR1 SEHNR, CDR2 FQNEAQ (reference sequence). V was pared by 2 bases and J by 2 bases, with 9 bases between. CDR3 in DNA: TGTGCCAGCAGCTTATTTACAGTGAACTATGGCTACACCTTC. Protein sequence: CASSLFTVNYGYTF.